Below are 26 T cell receptor beta chains sequenced from a single sample in a study of T cell responses to AZD1222 COVID-19 vaccine. Using immunoSEQ multiplex PCR, the repertoire was profiled, and TCRdb retains in-frame clones only, with some absent. The repertoire holds tens of thousands of clones, roughly 80% seen once, with around an eighth in the top ten. This material consisted of peripheral blood, taken 28 days after the second AZD1222 dose. All receptors come from an adult who received the AZD1222 COVID-19 vaccine.

The CDR3 DNA sequence: TGCGCCAGCAGTAGTCCGGGATCTGGCACAGATACGCAGTATTTT. It translates to CASSSPGSGTDTQYF. The chain uses TRBV10-2 and TRBJ2-3; D may be TRBD2 (5 bases). There are 15 residues in the CDR3. V was pared by 5 bases and J by 1 base, with 13 bases between. Germline CDR1 reads WSHSY; CDR2 reads SAAADI.

This clone was detected only once. The rearrangement uses TRBV19 and TRBJ2-1; unclear D gene. There are 15 residues in the CDR3. V gave up 5 bases and J gave up 6 bases, with 17 bases separating them. CDR1 and CDR2 from the germline V gene are LNHDA and SQIVND (reference sequence). CDR3 protein: CASSSPRIPPNEQFF. The DNA for the CDR3 is TGTGCCAGTAGTTCCCCCCGGATACCACCCAATGAGCAGTTCTTC. The full variable domain, its missing parts supplied by reference TRBV19 and TRBJ2-1, is DGGITQSPKYLFRKEGQNVTLSCEQNLNHDAMYWYRQDPGQGLRLIYYSQIVNDFQKGDIAEGYSVSREKKESFPLTVTSAQKNPTAFYLCASSSPRIPPNEQFFGPGTRLTVL.

The V call is TRBV19, the J call TRBJ1-1; 8 nucleotides match TRBD1. CDR1 is LNHDA, CDR2 SQIVND, per germline (reference sequence). With V trimmed by 5 bases and J by 5 bases, 13 bases remained unmatched. The CDR3 loop spans 16 amino acids. CDR3 protein: CASSPQGAVRGTEAFF. CDR3 sequence (DNA): TGTGCCAGTAGTCCGCAGGGGGCTGTGAGGGGGACTGAAGCTTTCTTT.

The chain joins TRBV30 to TRBJ1-5; tentatively, D is TRBD1 (5 bases). CDR1 is GTSNPN and CDR2 is SVGIG in the germline V gene (reference sequence). V was pared by 5 bases and J by 8 bases, with 16 bases between. This CDR3 spans 13 amino acids. The CDR3 nucleotides read TGTGCCTGGGCTCGGGGGGGTAGAGAGCCCCAGCATTTT. Residues: CAWARGGREPQHF.

The V and J genes are TRBV7-9 and TRBJ1-4; 9 bases agree with TRBD1. Germline lookup yields CDR1 SEHNR and CDR2 FQNEAQ (reference sequence). CDR3 length equals 17 residues. V was clipped by 5 bases and J by 2 bases; unmatched bases: 9. CDR3 in amino acids: CASSPTGGIGTNEKLFF. The CDR3 DNA is TGTGCCAGCAGCCCGACAGGGGGAATTGGGACTAATGAAAAACTGTTTTTT.

This chain uses TRBV5-4 with TRBJ2-1, with 14 bases lining up with TRBD2. There are 18 residues in the CDR3. Germline CDR1 SGHNT, CDR2 YYREEE (reference sequence). V dropped 4 bases and J dropped 4; count of bases not matched to a gene: 10. The chain's CDR3 is CASSRTSGGTVGYNEQFF. The DNA of the CDR3 is TGTGCCAGCAGCCGGACTAGCGGGGGGACCGTGGGGTACAATGAGCAGTTCTTC.

The genes are TRBV11-1 and TRBJ1-1; possible D gene TRBD1, 6 bases. The CDR3 has 15 amino acids. CDR1 and CDR2 from the germline V gene are SGHAT and FQDESV (reference sequence). V lost 2 bases to trimming and J lost 2 bases, with 12 bases between them. For the CDR3, the DNA is TGTGCCAGCAGCTTATCCGGACAGCCCAACACTGAAGCTTTCTTT. Translated, it gives CASSLSGQPNTEAFF.

Only one count was recorded for this clone. At one boundary the junction diverges from the germline segment, which might be a read error. This rearrangement joins TRBV7-9 to TRBJ2-2; 7 bases are shared with TRBD1. There are 15 residues in the CDR3. Germline V gives CDR1 SEHNR, CDR2 FQNEAQ (reference sequence). CDR3 loop: CASSPRQGNSGELFF. In nucleotides, the CDR3 is TGTGCCAGCAGCCCGCGACAGGGTAACAGCGGGGAGCTGTTTTTT.

The CDR3 loop reads CASSSQEYTGELFF. In DNA form, the CDR3 reads TGTGCCAGCAGCTCGCAGGAGTACACCGGGGAGCTGTTTTTT. The J gene is TRBJ2-2, the V gene TRBV11-3; D is ambiguous. V lost 4 bases and J 3 bases, leaving 9 bases between the germline ends. CDR3 length equals 14 residues. Germline V CDR1 and CDR2: SGHNT, YENEEA.

This clone was counted a single time. The V and J genes are TRBV28 and TRBJ2-7; D perhaps matches TRBD2 (5 bases). The CDR3 is 17 residues long. Germline V gives CDR1 MDHEN, CDR2 SYDVKM. Trimming removed 4 bases at V and 2 bases at J, with 21 bases between. The CDR3 region is CASSSPSHGMSPYEQYF. The CDR3 DNA reads as TGTGCCAGCAGTTCCCCCTCGCACGGGATGAGTCCCTACGAGCAGTACTTC.

This clone was seen more than once but under ten times. The chain carries TRBV7-9 and TRBJ1-5, with D unresolved. The CDR3 sequence is 13 residues long. CDR1 is SEHNR, CDR2 FQNEAQ, per germline (reference sequence). Between the trimmed V and J ends, which lost 5 bases and 10 bases, there was a span of 15 bases. The CDR3 loop reads CASSARARGPQHF. The DNA of the CDR3 is TGTGCCAGCAGCGCCCGGGCTCGAGGACCCCAGCATTTT.

The chain carries TRBV4-3 and TRBJ1-1; D uncertain. CDR3 length: 14 residues. Germline CDR1 reads LGHNA; CDR2 reads YSLEER. V was clipped by 1 base and J by 4 bases, with 10 bases between them. CDR3 sequence (DNA): TGCGCCAGCAGCCAAGGCAAAGGGTCCACTGAAGCTTTCTTT. It specifies CASSQGKGSTEAFF.

The rearrangement links TRBV6-1 to TRBJ2-7, with D hard to call. The germline V gene encodes CDR1 MNHNS and CDR2 SASEGT. The CDR3 loop spans 12 amino acids. Trimming took 2 bases from V and 6 from J, leaving 8 bases between them. CDR3 residues: CASSEPPLEQYF. For the CDR3, the DNA is TGTGCCAGCAGTGAACCCCCCCTCGAGCAGTACTTC.

The sample holds many counts of this clone. This rearrangement joins TRBV27 to TRBJ2-7, with D perhaps assigned TRBD1 or TRBD2 (6 bases each). Trimming shortened V by 5 bases and J by 2 bases, and 16 bases separated the two germline ends. This CDR3 comprises 15 residues. CDR1 MNHEY and CDR2 SMNVEV come from the germline V gene (reference sequence). This chain's CDR3 is CASSPDGGAPYEQYF. Here the CDR3 DNA reads TGTGCCAGCAGTCCCGACGGGGGCGCTCCCTACGAGCAGTACTTC.

V and J are TRBV20-1 and TRBJ2-1; D may correspond to TRBD1 or TRBD2 (6 bases each). The CDR3 has 11 residues. The V gene lost 3 bases and the J gene lost 12 bases, with 12 bases spanning the gap. Germline CDR1 and CDR2: DFQATT and SNEGSKA (reference sequence). The DNA for the CDR3 is TGCAGTGCTAGGTTAGGGGGGCCGCAGTTCTTC. Translated, it gives CSARLGGPQFF.

The chain uses TRBV18 and TRBJ1-3, with D hard to call. CDR3 size: 17 residues. From germline, CDR1 is KGHSH and CDR2 LQKENI. V dropped 5 bases and J dropped 0 bases, with 17 bases sitting between them. The CDR3 here is CASSTAVATVSGNTIYF. The CDR3, as DNA: TGTGCCAGCTCAACGGCGGTCGCAACCGTCTCTGGAAACACCATATATTTT.

J is TRBJ1-2 and V is TRBV9; the D is unclear. The germline CDR1 and CDR2 sequences are SGDLS and YYNGEE. This CDR3 region has 15 residues. Trimming took 0 bases from V and 8 from J, leaving 17 bases between them. CDR3 protein: CASSVVGGELDGYTF. The DNA of the CDR3 is TGTGCCAGCAGCGTAGTTGGCGGAGAACTAGACGGCTACACCTTC.

The V gene is TRBV25-1, the J gene TRBJ1-1; D gene unclear. CDR1 is MGHDK and CDR2 is SYGVNS in the germline V gene. Trimming removed 3 bases at V and 1 base at J, with 12 bases between. There are 15 residues in the CDR3. The CDR3 coding sequence is TGTGCCAGCAGTGAGACATCTCTACAGAACACTGAAGCTTTCTTT. Its protein is CASSETSLQNTEAFF.

This sequence joins TRBV3-1 (or the pseudogene TRBV3-2) and TRBJ1-2, with 8 bases matching TRBD1. Losses at the gene ends were 5 bases for V and 3 bases for J; bases not matched to a gene: 5. This CDR3 is built from 14 residues. CDR1 is LGHDT, CDR2 YNNKEL, per germline (reference sequence). CDR3 sequence reads: CASSSQTGDYGYTF. As DNA, the CDR3 is TGTGCCAGCAGCTCCCAGACAGGGGACTATGGCTACACCTTC.

The chain has TRBV11-2 and TRBJ1-2; 9 bases map to TRBD1. CDR3 length: 16 amino acids. The germline V gene encodes CDR1 SGHAT and CDR2 FQNNGV. V trimming: 4 bases; J trimming: 5 bases; junction bases outside the gene matches: 11. The CDR3 sequence is CASSSWRGQGSYGYTF. The CDR3, as DNA: TGTGCCAGCAGCTCTTGGAGGGGACAGGGATCTTATGGCTACACCTTC.

This chain joins TRBV11-2 and TRBJ2-7, with no clear D. This CDR3 has 15 residues. Per germline, CDR1 SGHAT and CDR2 FQNNGV. Trimming stripped 3 bases from V and 2 bases from J, with 14 bases between. The CDR3 protein is CASSLLSTVTYEQYF. The CDR3 DNA sequence: TGTGCCAGCAGCTTGCTCAGCACGGTGACCTACGAGCAGTACTTC.

CDR3 loop: CAISESGASGDTQYF. The CDR3 coding sequence is TGTGCCATCAGTGAGTCGGGGGCTAGCGGGGATACGCAGTATTTT. The genes are TRBV10-3 and TRBJ2-3; 8 nucleotides align to TRBD2. The germline gives CDR1 ENHRY, CDR2 SYGVKD. The CDR3 spans 15 residues. After removal of 0 bases from V and 6 bases from J, the junction contained 5 bases not matched to a gene.

The gene calls are TRBV5-1 and TRBJ2-1, with 7 bases identical to TRBD1. The V gene's germline CDR1 is SGHRS and CDR2 YFSETQ. The CDR3 covers 14 residues. Germline trimming cut 0 bases from V and 7 bases from J; bases unmatched to any gene: 4. This CDR3 reads CASSLGQQGNEQFF. Written as DNA, the CDR3 is TGCGCCAGCAGCTTGGGGCAACAGGGGAATGAGCAGTTCTTC.

CDR3 nucleotide sequence: TGTGCCAGCAGTGAAGTAGCCCCACCCAAAAACATTCAGTACTTC. Its protein is CASSEVAPPKNIQYF. The rearrangement uses TRBV2 and TRBJ2-4; D gene unclear. This CDR3 comprises 15 residues. Trimming shortened V by 1 base and J by 2 bases, and 9 bases separated the two germline ends. Germline assignment: CDR1 SNHLY and CDR2 FYNNEI.

J is TRBJ2-7 and V is TRBV29-1, with unresolved D. The CDR3 is made up of 11 amino acids. Germline CDR1 reads SQVTM; CDR2 reads ANQGSEA. Trimming cost V 7 bases and J 5 bases, with 12 bases left between them. The CDR3: CSGRAADEQYF. In DNA form, the CDR3 reads TGCAGCGGCCGGGCAGCAGACGAGCAGTACTTC.

The V and J genes are TRBV2 and TRBJ2-4; 12 bases agree with TRBD2. Per germline, CDR1 SNHLY and CDR2 FYNNEI. The CDR3 has 19 residues. V shed 8 bases, J shed 0 bases, and the junction held 14 bases outside the gene matches. CDR3 in amino acids: CASLLLTSGGHLAKNIQYF. DNA of the CDR3: TGTGCCAGCCTCCTACTGACTAGCGGGGGACATCTAGCCAAAAACATTCAGTACTTC.